These 21 T cell receptor beta chains share one sample of origin, sequenced in a study of T cells in Graves' hyperthyroidism and ophthalmopathy. There were TCR beta CDR3 regions amplified from RNA transcripts. Carried out on the TCR CDR3, a first-round RT-PCR used the HTBI primer set. TCRdb redid the calling of the multiplex PCR reads with MiXCR, one entry per CDR3 protein. The data show about 520,000 distinct CDR3 sequences, less than 25% seen once. The sample taken for sequencing was blood. These TCRs come from a woman between 25 and 40 years old with Graves' ophthalmopathy.

This chain connects TRBV6-2 or TRBV6-3 to TRBJ2-5; perhaps TRBD2 as D (7 bases). CDR1 is MNHEY, CDR2 SVGEGT, per germline. The CDR3 runs to 17 residues. Trimming left V 6 bases short and J 5 bases short, with 25 bases between. The CDR3 DNA sequence: TGTGCCAGCAGACACACGAGCGGCGGGGGCGCCGGGGAGACCCAGTACTTC. Its translation: CASRHTSGGGAGETQYF.

A few counts support this clonotype. This sequence joins TRBV20-1 and TRBJ2-7; TRBD2 is a possible D gene (5 bases). In germline, CDR1 is DFQATT, CDR2 SNEGSKA (reference sequence). There are 13 residues in the CDR3. Trimming removed 3 bases at V and 3 bases at J, with 12 bases between. The CDR3 nucleotides are TGCAGTGCTAGGCTTGGGAGAGACTACGAGCAGTACTTC. It translates to CSARLGRDYEQYF.

This clonotype has a count of ten or more. V and J are TRBV6-5 and TRBJ1-2; 7 bases align to TRBD1. In germline, CDR1 is MNHEY, CDR2 SVGAGI. The CDR3 totals 14 residues. V shed 5 bases, J shed 4 bases, and the junction held 7 bases outside the gene matches. This CDR3 is CASSPHGTVYGYTF. The CDR3 coding sequence is TGTGCCAGCAGTCCCCACGGGACAGTCTATGGCTACACCTTC.

This clonotype was picked up many times. The CDR3 here is CASSLIRPGRTTEAFF. CDR3 DNA: TGTGCCAGCAGCTTAATCCGGCCGGGTAGAACAACTGAAGCTTTCTTT. The rearrangement uses TRBV7-8 and TRBJ1-1; D is unresolved. The V end lost 2 bases, the J end lost 5 bases, and 18 bases lay between the germline ends. CDR1 and CDR2 from the germline V gene are SGHVS and FQNEAQ. The CDR3 is 16 amino acids.

Comment on this clonotype: The CDR3 carries no conserved terminal phenylalanine or tryptophan, so it likely arises from a read error. The rearrangement joins TRBV6-2 or TRBV6-3 to TRBJ2-7; TRBD2 might be the D (6 bases). Germline V lookup: CDR1 MNHEY, CDR2 SVGEGT. The CDR3 sequence is 15 residues long. Trimming took 0 bases from V and 4 from J, leaving 13 bases between them. The CDR3 loop reads CASSYSRDSVYEQYY. Written as DNA, the CDR3 is TGTGCCAGCAGTTACTCTCGGGACTCCGTATACGAGCAGTACTAC.

This clonotype turned up a few times. The rearrangement joins TRBV15 to TRBJ1-1; tentatively, D is TRBD1 (5 bases). The CDR3 runs to 14 residues. Trimming took off 3 bases at V and 3 bases at J, with 11 bases between the two ends. Germline values: CDR1 LNHNV, CDR2 YYDKDF (reference sequence). The CDR3 coding sequence is TGTGCCACCAGCAGGACAGCCTCTTACACTGAAGCTTTCTTT. Translating gives CATSRTASYTEAFF. The entire variable domain, with the rest obtained from reference TRBV15 and TRBJ1-1, is as follows: DAMVIQNPRYQVTQFGKPVTLSCSQTLNHNVMYWYQQKSSQAPKLLFHYYDKDFNNEADTPDNFQSRRPNTSFCFLDIRSPGLGDTAMYLCATSRTASYTEAFFGQGTRLTVV.

At least ten counts were recorded for this clonotype. This rearrangement joins TRBV5-1 to TRBJ1-5, with D maybe TRBD1 (5 bases). Trimming took 4 bases from V and 5 from J, leaving 13 bases between them. The CDR3 spans 14 residues. The V gene's germline CDR1 is SGHRS and CDR2 YFSETQ. The CDR3 region has the DNA TGCGCCAGCAGCATAGCAGGAGGGGATCAGCCCCAGCATTTT. The encoded protein is CASSIAGGDQPQHF.

At least ten counts were recorded for this clonotype. V gene TRBV7-2 combines with J gene TRBJ2-7; 10 bases are a match to TRBD1. With 3 bases clipped from V and 6 bases from J, the junction kept 2 bases outside the gene matches. The germline V gene has CDR1 SGHTA and CDR2 FQGNSA. This CDR3 spans 13 amino acids. The CDR3 is CASSFDRGREQYF. CDR3 sequence (DNA): TGTGCCAGCAGCTTCGACAGGGGGCGCGAGCAGTACTTC. Based on the CDR3 plus reference TRBV7-2 and TRBJ2-7, the full variable domain is GAGVSQSPSNKVTEKGKDVELRCDPISGHTALYWYRQSLGQGLEFLIYFQGNSAPDKSGLPSDRFSAERTGGSVSTLTIQRTQQEDSAVYLCASSFDRGREQYFGPGTRLTVT.

V usage is TRBV7-6 and J usage is TRBJ1-3; the match to TRBD1 covers 9 bases. V shed 2 bases, J shed 3 bases, and the junction held 5 bases outside the gene matches. CDR1 is SGHVS, CDR2 FNYEAQ, per germline. The CDR3 loop spans 16 amino acids. The CDR3: CASSLRDRAGGNTIYF. Here the CDR3 DNA reads TGTGCCAGCAGCTTAAGGGACAGGGCAGGTGGAAACACCATATATTTT.

This clonotype showed up many times. The gene calls are TRBV27 and TRBJ2-4; the D gene is possibly TRBD1 (5 bases). The germline V gene encodes CDR1 MNHEY and CDR2 SMNVEV (reference sequence). The CDR3 sequence is 14 residues long. Trimming took off 8 bases at V and 0 bases at J, with 11 bases between the two ends. CDR3 sequence: CASPRRGAKNIQYF. In nucleotides, the CDR3 is TGTGCCAGCCCCCGTAGGGGAGCCAAAAACATTCAGTACTTC.

The sample holds many counts of this clonotype. V gene TRBV20-1 combines with J gene TRBJ1-1; possible D gene TRBD1, 5 bases. Trimming left V 0 bases short and J 0 bases short, with 17 bases between. The CDR3 sequence is 17 residues long. Germline values: CDR1 DFQATT, CDR2 SNEGSKA (reference sequence). CDR3 DNA sequence: TGCAGTGCTAGAGATCGCCAGGGAAGGAGGATGAACACTGAAGCTTTCTTT. Amino acids: CSARDRQGRRMNTEAFF.

This clonotype was picked up many times. The chain has TRBV6-2 or TRBV6-3 and TRBJ2-2, with 7 positions matching TRBD2. The CDR3 covers 15 residues. The germline V gene has CDR1 MNHEY and CDR2 SVGEGT. The V and J ends lost 2 bases and 2 bases, in that order; junction bases with no gene match: 2. CDR3 residues: CASSYSGDNTGELFF. CDR3 sequence (DNA): TGTGCCAGCAGTTACAGCGGGGACAACACCGGGGAGCTGTTTTTT.

This clonotype was detected a few times. This chain joins TRBV30 and TRBJ1-2; 7 bases are shared with TRBD1. The germline CDR1 and CDR2 sequences are GTSNPN and SVGIG (reference sequence). The trim removed 3 bases at V and 6 bases at J, leaving 4 bases unmatched. The CDR3 loop spans 12 amino acids. CDR3 coding DNA: TGTGCCTGGAGCGAGACAGGGAATGGCTACACCTTC. Its translation: CAWSETGNGYTF.

At least ten counts were recorded for this clonotype. V is TRBV4-1 and J is TRBJ2-7, with 9 bases lining up with TRBD2. Unmatched junction bases numbered 6, after V lost 0 bases and J lost 6 bases. The germline V gene has CDR1 MGHRA and CDR2 YSYEKL. The length of the CDR3 is 15 residues. The CDR3 DNA follows: TGCGCCAGCAGCCAAGAGCGGGGGGGCCAAGGCGAGCAGTACTTC. It is translated as CASSQERGGQGEQYF.

This clonotype appeared many times. The rearrangement joins TRBV27 to TRBJ2-5; 11 positions agree with TRBD2. The CDR3 is 16 residues long. The J segment lost 1 base and the V segment lost 1 base, leaving 2 bases of the junction unmatched. The germline V gene encodes CDR1 MNHEY and CDR2 SMNVEV (reference sequence). The DNA for the CDR3 is TGTGCCAGCAGTTTATTTGGGACTAGCGGCCAAGAGACCCAGTACTTC. This codes for CASSLFGTSGQETQYF.

In this sample, this clonotype turned up many times. The chain has TRBV28 and TRBJ2-7; tentative D call: TRBD1 (5 bases). The germline V gene has CDR1 MDHEN and CDR2 SYDVKM. Trimming pared 5 bases from V and 3 bases from J, leaving 14 bases between. This CDR3 is built from 14 residues. The CDR3 DNA sequence: TGTGCCAGCAGTCTGTCGACAGAATACTACGAGCAGTACTTC. Translation: CASSLSTEYYEQYF.

This clonotype has ten or more counts. The chain joins TRBV5-1 to TRBJ2-7, with 9 bases fitting TRBD2. Germline V gives CDR1 SGHRS, CDR2 YFSETQ. The V and J ends lost 4 bases and 4 bases, in that order; junction bases with no gene match: 9. This CDR3 region has 15 residues. CDR3: CASSLRPGLAYEQYF. CDR3 DNA sequence: TGCGCCAGCAGCCTCAGACCGGGACTAGCTTACGAGCAGTACTTC.

This clonotype was counted between two and nine times. A much larger clone differs by one base, so this may be a read error. The chain combines TRBV15 with TRBJ2-5; 9 bases map to TRBD2. Germline values: CDR1 LNHNV, CDR2 YYDKDF (reference sequence). This CDR3 has 16 amino acids. Here the CDR3 reads CATSRDLGAGGETKYF. The CDR3 DNA follows: TGTGCCACCAGCAGAGATCTAGGGGCGGGAGGGGAGACCAAGTACTTC.

This clonotype was detected many times. The rearrangement links TRBV7-3 to TRBJ2-7; D could derive from TRBD1 or TRBD2 (6 bases each). Germline assignment: CDR1 SGHTA and CDR2 FQGTGA. With 4 bases removed from V and 6 bases from J, the gap between germline ends came to 13 bases. CDR3 length: 13 residues. The CDR3 DNA reads TGTGCCAGCAGCTCAATACAGGGAGGCGAGCAGTACTTC. This gives the protein CASSSIQGGEQYF. The entire variable domain, with the rest obtained from reference TRBV7-3 and TRBJ2-7, is as follows: GAGVSQTPSNKVTEKGKYVELRCDPISGHTALYWYRQSLGQGPEFLIYFQGTGAADDSGLPNDRFFAVRPEGSVSTLKIQRTERGDSAVYLCASSSIQGGEQYFGPGTRLTVT.

The V call is TRBV20-1, the J call TRBJ2-7; the match to TRBD2 covers 12 bases. This CDR3 is built from 15 residues. Germline V gene sequence: CDR1 DFQATT, CDR2 SNEGSKA (reference sequence). J was trimmed by 4 bases and V by 0 bases; bases with no gene match: 4. The CDR3: CSARDLAGGGYEQYF. The DNA for the CDR3 is TGCAGTGCTAGAGATCTAGCGGGAGGGGGGTACGAGCAGTACTTC.

This clonotype turned up a few times. A much larger clonotype is one base distant, so this may be a read error. This chain connects TRBV7-9 to TRBJ1-5; D is uncertain. The germline V gene has CDR1 SEHNR and CDR2 FQNEAQ (reference sequence). The CDR3 contains 15 residues. CDR3 in DNA: TGTGCCAGCAGCTTAGGGTACGGCAGTAATCAGCCCCAGCAGTTT. Its protein is CASSLGYGSNQPQQF.